The sequence of this TCR beta chain was determined in a study of graft-versus-host responses after intestinal transplantation. Overall study: All recipients were given anti-thymocyte globulin induction, and tacrolimus and steroids were then administered for three to four years. General study findings and limits: Allograft graft-versus-host to host-versus-graft clonal ratios ran high in patients with graft-donor T cell macrochimerism.

This clone was detected once. What it recognizes is unknown. The data were produced by immunoSEQ multiplex PCR, yet TCRdb's version contains in-frame clones alone and is incomplete. This table has about 85,000 clones, less than 90% appearing once. With 0 bases removed from V and 7 bases from J, the gap between germline ends came to 10 bases. Germline assignment: CDR1 LNHNV and CDR2 YYDKDF (reference sequence). This CDR3 has 14 residues. The input for sequencing was unstimulated CD8+ T cells sorted from spleen or lymph node cells, taken before intestinal transplant. J is TRBJ1-5 and V is TRBV15; D remains ambiguous. This TCR came from a human donor who received an intestinal transplant. CDR3 in amino acids: CATSRDRQAQPQHF. CDR3 nucleotides: TGTGCCACCAGCAGAGACAGGCAGGCGCAGCCCCAGCATTTT.